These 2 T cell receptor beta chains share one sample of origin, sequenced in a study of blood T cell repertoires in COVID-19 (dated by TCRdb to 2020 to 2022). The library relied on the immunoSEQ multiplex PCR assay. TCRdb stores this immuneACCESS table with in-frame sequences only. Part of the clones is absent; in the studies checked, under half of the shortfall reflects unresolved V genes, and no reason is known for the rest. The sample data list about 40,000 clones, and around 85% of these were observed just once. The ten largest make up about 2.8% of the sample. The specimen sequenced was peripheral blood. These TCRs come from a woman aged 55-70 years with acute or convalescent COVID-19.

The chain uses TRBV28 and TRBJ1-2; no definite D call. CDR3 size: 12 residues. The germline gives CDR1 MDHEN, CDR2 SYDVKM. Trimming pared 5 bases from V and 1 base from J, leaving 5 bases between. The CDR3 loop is CASSQVNYGYTF. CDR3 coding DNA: TGTGCCAGCAGTCAGGTTAACTATGGCTACACCTTC.

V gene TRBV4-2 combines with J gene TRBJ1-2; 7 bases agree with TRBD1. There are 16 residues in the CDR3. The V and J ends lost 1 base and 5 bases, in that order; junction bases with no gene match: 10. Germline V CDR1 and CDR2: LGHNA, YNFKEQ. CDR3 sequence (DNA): TGTGCCAGCAGCCAAGGGACAGGCGCCCTAGGGTATGGCTACACCTTC. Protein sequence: CASSQGTGALGYGYTF.